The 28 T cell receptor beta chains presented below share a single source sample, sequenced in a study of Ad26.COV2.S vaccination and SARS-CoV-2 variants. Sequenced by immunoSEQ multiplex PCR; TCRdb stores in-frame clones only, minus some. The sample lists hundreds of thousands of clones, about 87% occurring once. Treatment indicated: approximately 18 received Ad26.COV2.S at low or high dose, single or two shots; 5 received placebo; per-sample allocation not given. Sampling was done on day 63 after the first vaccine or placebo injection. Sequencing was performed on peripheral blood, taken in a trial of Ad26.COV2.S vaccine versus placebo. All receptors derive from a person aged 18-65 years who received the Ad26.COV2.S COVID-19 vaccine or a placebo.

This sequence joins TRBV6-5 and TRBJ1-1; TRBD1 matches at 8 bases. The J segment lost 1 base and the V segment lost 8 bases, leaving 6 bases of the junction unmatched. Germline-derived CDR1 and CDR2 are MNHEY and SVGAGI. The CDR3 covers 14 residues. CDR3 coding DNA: TGTGCCAGCGTCGTAGGGACAGGGAACACTGAAGCTTTCTTT. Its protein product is CASVVGTGNTEAFF.

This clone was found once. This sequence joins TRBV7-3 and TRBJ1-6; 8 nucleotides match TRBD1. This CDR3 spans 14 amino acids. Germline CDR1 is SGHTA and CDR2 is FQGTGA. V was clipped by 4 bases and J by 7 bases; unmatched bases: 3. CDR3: CASSSQGANSPLHF. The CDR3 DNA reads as TGTGCCAGCAGCTCCCAGGGGGCAAATTCACCCCTCCACTTT.

CDR3 nucleotide sequence: TGTGCCAGTAGTATTCTGGGACAGCAGATTTACTATGGCTACACCTTC. Translating it yields CASSILGQQIYYGYTF. The chain couples TRBV19 to TRBJ1-2, with 7 nucleotides matching TRBD1. Per the germline V gene, CDR1 is LNHDA and CDR2 is SQIVND (reference sequence). V dropped 3 bases and J dropped 3; count of bases not matched to a gene: 10. The CDR3 is made up of 16 amino acids. The entire variable domain, with the rest obtained from reference TRBV19 and TRBJ1-2, is as follows: DGGITQSPKYLFRKEGQNVTLSCEQNLNHDAMYWYRQDPGQGLRLIYYSQIVNDFQKGDIAEGYSVSREKKESFPLTVTSAQKNPTAFYLCASSILGQQIYYGYTFGSGTRLTVV.

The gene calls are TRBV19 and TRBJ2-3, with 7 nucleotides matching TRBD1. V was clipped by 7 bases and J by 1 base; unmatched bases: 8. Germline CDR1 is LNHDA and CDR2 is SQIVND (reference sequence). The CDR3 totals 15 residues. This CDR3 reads CASTPRDRGTDTQYF. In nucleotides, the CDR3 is TGTGCCAGTACCCCGCGAGACAGGGGCACAGATACGCAGTATTTT. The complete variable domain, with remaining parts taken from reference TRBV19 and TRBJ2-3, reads DGGITQSPKYLFRKEGQNVTLSCEQNLNHDAMYWYRQDPGQGLRLIYYSQIVNDFQKGDIAEGYSVSREKKESFPLTVTSAQKNPTAFYLCASTPRDRGTDTQYFGPGTRLTVL.

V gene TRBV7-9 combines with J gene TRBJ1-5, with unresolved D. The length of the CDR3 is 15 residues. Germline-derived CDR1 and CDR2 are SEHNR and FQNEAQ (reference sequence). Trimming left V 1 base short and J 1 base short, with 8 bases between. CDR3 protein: CASSLDTRSNQPQHF. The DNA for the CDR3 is TGTGCCAGCAGCTTAGATACCCGGAGCAATCAGCCCCAGCATTTT.

The CDR3 reads CASSQVLYEETEAFF. In nucleotides, the CDR3 is TGCGCCAGCAGCCAAGTGCTTTACGAGGAGACCGAAGCTTTCTTT. The V call is TRBV4-3, the J call TRBJ1-1; D remains unclear. The germline V gene has CDR1 LGHNA and CDR2 YSLEER. Deletions cut 1 base from V and 8 bases from J, with 17 bases between. This CDR3 comprises 15 residues.

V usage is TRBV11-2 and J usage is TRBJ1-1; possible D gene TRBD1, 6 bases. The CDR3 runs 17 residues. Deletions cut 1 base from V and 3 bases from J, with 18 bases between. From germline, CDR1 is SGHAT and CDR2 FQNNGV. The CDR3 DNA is TGTGCCAGCAGCTTAGTACCGACAGGTCCAGGTGACACTGAAGCTTTCTTT. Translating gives CASSLVPTGPGDTEAFF.

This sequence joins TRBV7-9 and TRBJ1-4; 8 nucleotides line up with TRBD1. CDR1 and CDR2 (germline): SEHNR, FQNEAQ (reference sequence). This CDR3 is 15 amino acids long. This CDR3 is CAARSGTGRNEKLFF. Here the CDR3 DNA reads TGTGCAGCCAGGAGCGGGACAGGTCGAAATGAAAAACTGTTTTTT.

CDR3 loop: CASSVTGRTRFF. The DNA of the CDR3 is TGTGCCAGCAGCGTGACAGGAAGGACGAGGTTCTTC. The gene calls are TRBV14 and TRBJ2-1; D is perhaps TRBD1 (6 bases). This CDR3 contains 12 residues. Trimming stripped 5 bases from V and 15 bases from J, with 17 bases between. Germline CDR1 reads SGHDN; CDR2 reads FVKESK.

CDR3 amino acids: CASSRQVTYEQYF. CDR3 sequence (DNA): TGTGCCAGCAGTCGACAGGTAACCTACGAGCAGTACTTC. The V gene is TRBV6-5, the J gene TRBJ2-7, with D possibly being TRBD1 (6 bases). V lost 5 bases and J 2 bases, leaving 10 bases between the germline ends. This CDR3 has 13 residues. Germline-derived CDR1 and CDR2 are MNHEY and SVGAGI.

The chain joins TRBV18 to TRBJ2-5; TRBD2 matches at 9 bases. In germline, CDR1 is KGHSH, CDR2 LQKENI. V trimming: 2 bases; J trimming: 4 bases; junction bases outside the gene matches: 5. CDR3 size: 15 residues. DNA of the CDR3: TGTGCCAGCTCACCAGTGTTTAGCGGGAGAGAGACCCAGTACTTC. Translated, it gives CASSPVFSGRETQYF.

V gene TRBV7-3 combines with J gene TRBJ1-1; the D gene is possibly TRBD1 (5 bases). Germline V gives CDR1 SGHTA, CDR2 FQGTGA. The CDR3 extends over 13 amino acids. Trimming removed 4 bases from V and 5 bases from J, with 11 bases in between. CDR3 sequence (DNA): TGTGCCAGCAGCTCAATAGGACAAACTGAAGCTTTCTTT. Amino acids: CASSSIGQTEAFF. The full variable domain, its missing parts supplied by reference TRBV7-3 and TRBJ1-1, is GAGVSQTPSNKVTEKGKYVELRCDPISGHTALYWYRQSLGQGPEFLIYFQGTGAADDSGLPNDRFFAVRPEGSVSTLKIQRTERGDSAVYLCASSSIGQTEAFFGQGTRLTVV.

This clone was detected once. The CDR3 loop is CASSSLDTVSYNEQFF. DNA of the CDR3: TGCGCCAGCAGCTCTCTTGACACAGTCTCCTACAATGAGCAGTTCTTC. The chain joins TRBV5-1 to TRBJ2-1, with D unclear. The CDR3 has 16 amino acids. Deletions cut 3 bases from V and 0 bases from J, with 13 bases between. CDR1 is SGHRS, CDR2 YFSETQ, per germline.

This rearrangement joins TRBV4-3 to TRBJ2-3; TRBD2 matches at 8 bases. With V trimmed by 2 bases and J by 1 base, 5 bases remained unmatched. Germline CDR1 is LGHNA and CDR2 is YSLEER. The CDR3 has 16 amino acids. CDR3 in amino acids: CASSQSGAGGTDTQYF. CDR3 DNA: TGCGCCAGCAGCCAATCAGGAGCGGGGGGCACAGATACGCAGTATTTT.

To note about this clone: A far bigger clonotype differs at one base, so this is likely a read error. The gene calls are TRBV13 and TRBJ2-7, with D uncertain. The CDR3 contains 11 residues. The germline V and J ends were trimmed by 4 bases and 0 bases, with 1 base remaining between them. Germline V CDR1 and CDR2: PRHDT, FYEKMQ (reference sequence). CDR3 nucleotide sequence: TGTGCCAGCAGCTCCTCCTACGAGCAGTACTTC. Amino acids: CASSSSYEQYF.

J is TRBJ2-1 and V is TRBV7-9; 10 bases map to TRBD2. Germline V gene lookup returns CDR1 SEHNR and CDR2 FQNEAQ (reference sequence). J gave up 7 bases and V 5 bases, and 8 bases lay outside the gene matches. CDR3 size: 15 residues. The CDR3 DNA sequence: TGTGCCAGCAGCCTTCTAGCGGGAGTAAGGAATGAGCAGTTCTTC. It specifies CASSLLAGVRNEQFF.

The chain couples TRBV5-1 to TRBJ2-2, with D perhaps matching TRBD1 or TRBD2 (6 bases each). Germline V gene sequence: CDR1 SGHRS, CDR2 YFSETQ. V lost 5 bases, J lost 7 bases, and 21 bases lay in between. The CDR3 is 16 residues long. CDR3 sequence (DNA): TGCGCCAGCAGTTACGAAACAGGGAGGTTATTCGGGGAGCTGTTTTTT. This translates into CASSYETGRLFGELFF.

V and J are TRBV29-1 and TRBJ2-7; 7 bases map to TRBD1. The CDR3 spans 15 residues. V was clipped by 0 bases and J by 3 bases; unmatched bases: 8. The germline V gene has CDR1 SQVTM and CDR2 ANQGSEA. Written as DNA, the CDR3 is TGCAGCGTTGAAGACCCCTCGAGGGGGCTCTACGAGCAGTACTTC. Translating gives CSVEDPSRGLYEQYF.

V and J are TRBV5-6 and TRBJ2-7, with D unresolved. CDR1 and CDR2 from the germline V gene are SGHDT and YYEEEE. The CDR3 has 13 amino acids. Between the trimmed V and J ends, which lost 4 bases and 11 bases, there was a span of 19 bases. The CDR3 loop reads CASSSISLPLKYF. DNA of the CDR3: TGTGCCAGCAGCAGTATCAGTCTCCCCTTAAAGTACTTC.

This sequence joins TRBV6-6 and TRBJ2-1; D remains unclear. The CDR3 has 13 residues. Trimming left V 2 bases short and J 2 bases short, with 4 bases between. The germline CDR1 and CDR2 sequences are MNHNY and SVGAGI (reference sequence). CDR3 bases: TGTGCCAGCAGTTACGCAGCCTACAATGAGCAGTTCTTC. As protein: CASSYAAYNEQFF.

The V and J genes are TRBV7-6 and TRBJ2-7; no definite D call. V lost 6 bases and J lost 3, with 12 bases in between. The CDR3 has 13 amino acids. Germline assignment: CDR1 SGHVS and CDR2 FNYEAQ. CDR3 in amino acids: CASSSGSFYEQYF. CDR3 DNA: TGTGCCAGCAGTTCGGGCTCTTTCTACGAGCAGTACTTC.

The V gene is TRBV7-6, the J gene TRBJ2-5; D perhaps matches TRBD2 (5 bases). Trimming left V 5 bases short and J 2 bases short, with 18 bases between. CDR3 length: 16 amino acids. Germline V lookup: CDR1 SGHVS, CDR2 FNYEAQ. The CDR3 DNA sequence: TGTGCCAGCAGCCAAAATCCGGGATCCACTCAAGAGACCCAGTACTTC. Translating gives CASSQNPGSTQETQYF.

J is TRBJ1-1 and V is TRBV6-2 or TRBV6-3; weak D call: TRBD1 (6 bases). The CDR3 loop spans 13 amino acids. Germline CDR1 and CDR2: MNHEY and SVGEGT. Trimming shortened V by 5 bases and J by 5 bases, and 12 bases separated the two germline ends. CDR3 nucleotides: TGTGCCAGCAGTACCGAGGGGGATACTGAAGCTTTCTTT. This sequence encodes CASSTEGDTEAFF.

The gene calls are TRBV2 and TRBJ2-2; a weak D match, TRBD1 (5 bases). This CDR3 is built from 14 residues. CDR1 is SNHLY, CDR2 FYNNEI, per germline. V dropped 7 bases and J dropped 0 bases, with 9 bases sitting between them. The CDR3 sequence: CASKGATNTGELFF. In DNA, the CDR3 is TGTGCCAGCAAAGGGGCTACGAACACCGGGGAGCTGTTTTTT.

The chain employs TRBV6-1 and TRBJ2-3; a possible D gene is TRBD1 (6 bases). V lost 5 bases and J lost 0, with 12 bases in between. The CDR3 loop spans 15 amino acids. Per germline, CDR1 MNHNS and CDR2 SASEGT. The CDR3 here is CASSIGQISTDTQYF. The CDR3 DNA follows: TGTGCCAGCAGTATCGGACAGATCAGCACAGATACGCAGTATTTT.

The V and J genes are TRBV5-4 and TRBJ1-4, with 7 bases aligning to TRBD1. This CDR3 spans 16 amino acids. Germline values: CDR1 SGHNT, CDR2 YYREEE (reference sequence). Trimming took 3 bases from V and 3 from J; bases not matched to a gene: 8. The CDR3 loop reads CASSSQGVMSNEKLFF. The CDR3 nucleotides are TGTGCCAGCAGCTCGCAGGGGGTTATGTCTAATGAAAAACTGTTTTTT.

CDR3 DNA: TGTGCCAGCAGCTTAGCTAAAGAGACCCAGTACTTC. It yields the protein CASSLAKETQYF. The chain recombines TRBV7-9 with TRBJ2-5, with no clear D. Trimming took off 0 bases at V and 3 bases at J, with 2 bases between the two ends. This CDR3 contains 12 residues. Per the germline V gene, CDR1 is SEHNR and CDR2 is FQNEAQ (reference sequence).

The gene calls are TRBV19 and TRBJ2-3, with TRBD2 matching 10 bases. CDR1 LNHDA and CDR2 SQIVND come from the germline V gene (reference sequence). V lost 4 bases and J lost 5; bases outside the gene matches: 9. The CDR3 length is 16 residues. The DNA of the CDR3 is TGTGCCAGTAGTAGAACGAGCGGGGGGGCGGTAGATACGCAGTATTTT. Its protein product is CASSRTSGGAVDTQYF.